The following is a T cell receptor (beta chain) sequence with its context. The antigen is undetermined. The ends lost 5 bases at V and 9 bases at J; junction bases unmatched: 17. The CDR3 contains 17 residues. Germline CDR1 and CDR2: LGHNA and YSLEER. TCRdb re-analysed the RACE reads in MiXCR, keeping a single row per CDR3 protein. The top ten clones hold approximately 26% of a sample with tens of thousands of distinct CDR3 sequences, approximately 9.5% of them seen once. These data belong to a study of human T cells and chemical hapten exposure. At the level of the study: Patch tests put 0.01% DPC on the upper back, and the results were checked at 6 days. Findings and limits, study-wide: Unchanged with DPC sensitization were TCRs above 1 in 1000 frequency.

Time point noted: patch test 3, about 24 weeks after DPC sensitization. Treatment specified: therapeutic diphenylcyclopropenone sensitization with weekly scalp DPC. Sequencing started from total RNA isolated from unfractionated whole blood. Researchers sampled blood before each patch test went on. Suited to DPC and affected by alopecia, the donors ranged from 18 to 70 years old. The source material was whole blood, sampled in connection with sensitization to the hapten diphenylcyclopropenone (DPC). The source is a man over 45 with alopecia areata. Some clones in this sample may be carry-over from other donors' samples. J is TRBJ2-1 and V is TRBV4-3, with TRBD2 matching over 9 bases. The CDR3, as DNA: TGCGCCAGCAGCTTCTCCTACCGGCGGGAGGGCCAAGTTGAGCAGTTCTTC. Its translation is CASSFSYRREGQVEQFF.